This entry lists 16 T cell receptor beta chains sequenced from one sample in a study of blood T cells in healthy people across ages. A second roughly 7 to 11 cycle PCR used barcoded and J-beta primers. TCRdb re-derived calls from the 5' RACE reads in MiXCR, one entry per CDR3 protein. The sample yields over 500,000 distinct CDR3 sequences, over 25% seen once. In addition, the sample was reused for a study of T cells of mothers and their children.

Sequencing was performed on blood. The receptors come from a boy aged 2-9 years in good health.

J is TRBJ2-3 and V is TRBV6-5, with 11 bases identical to TRBD2. With V trimmed by 2 bases and J by 4 bases, 8 bases remained unmatched. CDR3 length: 17 amino acids. Germline CDR1 reads MNHEY; CDR2 reads SVGAGI. The CDR3 sequence is CASSYPRSGRAADTQYF. For the CDR3, the DNA is TGTGCCAGCAGTTACCCTCGTAGCGGGAGGGCCGCAGATACGCAGTATTTT.

This clonotype has more than one count but fewer than ten. The genes are TRBV12-3 or TRBV12-4 and TRBJ1-5; D not certain. The CDR3 contains 12 residues. The V and J ends lost 3 bases and 4 bases respectively, with 4 bases between them. The CDR3 region has the DNA TGTGCCAGCAGTTTGCAGAATCAGCCCCAGCATTTT. Encoded protein: CASSLQNQPQHF.

The V and J genes are TRBV20-1 and TRBJ2-7; 7 positions agree with TRBD1. V shed 6 bases and J 0 bases; nucleotides not matched to a gene: 11. This CDR3 is built from 15 residues. CDR1 DFQATT and CDR2 SNEGSKA come from the germline V gene (reference sequence). DNA for the CDR3: TGCAGTGCCCGATCCCAGACAGGGAGCTCCTACGAGCAGTACTTC. Encoded protein: CSARSQTGSSYEQYF.

This clonotype has just a few counts. This sequence joins TRBV13 and TRBJ2-1, with 14 bases fitting TRBD2. CDR3 length equals 17 residues. From germline, CDR1 is PRHDT and CDR2 FYEKMQ (reference sequence). J lost 2 bases, V lost 4 bases, and 4 bases had no gene match. CDR3 coding DNA: TGTGCCAGCAGCTCCTGGACTAGCGGGGGGCCCTACAATGAGCAGTTCTTC. Translating gives CASSSWTSGGPYNEQFF.

The chain uses TRBV12-3 or TRBV12-4 and TRBJ1-2, with D perhaps TRBD1 (6 bases). The CDR3 has 14 residues. Trimming took off 5 bases at V and 8 bases at J, with 18 bases between the two ends. CDR3 protein: CASSPSRGAWGYTF. CDR3 nucleotide sequence: TGTGCCAGCAGTCCCTCCCGGGGGGCATGGGGCTACACCTTC.

This clonotype appeared a few times. The chain recombines TRBV2 with TRBJ2-3; TRBD2 agrees at 11 bases. Germline values: CDR1 SNHLY, CDR2 FYNNEI. This CDR3 is built from 15 residues. Germline trimming cut 3 bases from V and 5 bases from J; bases unmatched to any gene: 4. The CDR3 loop reads CASSDVAGGGDTQYF. The CDR3 DNA reads as TGTGCCAGCAGTGACGTAGCGGGAGGGGGAGATACGCAGTATTTT.

The rearrangement joins TRBV2 to TRBJ2-2; 9 bases align to TRBD1. Per germline, CDR1 SNHLY and CDR2 FYNNEI. The CDR3 sequence is 13 residues long. Trimming cost V 8 bases and J 4 bases; bases outside gene matches: 2. CDR3: CASGTGSTGELFF. CDR3 sequence (DNA): TGTGCCAGCGGGACAGGGAGCACCGGGGAGCTGTTTTTT.

The chain is built from TRBV9 and TRBJ1-4, with 7 bases identical to TRBD1. V trimming: 7 bases; J trimming: 0 bases; junction bases outside the gene matches: 6. The CDR3 totals 15 residues. Germline V gene lookup returns CDR1 SGDLS and CDR2 YYNGEE. The CDR3 is CASSGQVATNEKLFF. As DNA, the CDR3 is TGTGCCAGCTCCGGACAGGTCGCAACTAATGAAAAACTGTTTTTT.

The chain couples TRBV14 to TRBJ2-5; D gene uncertain. Germline V lookup: CDR1 SGHDN, CDR2 FVKESK. V was cut by 3 bases and J by 5 bases, with 10 bases left in between. The CDR3 length is 13 residues. CDR3 sequence (DNA): TGTGCCAGCAGCCAGCTAGACGGGGAGACCCAGTACTTC. This translates into CASSQLDGETQYF. Full variable domain (missing parts from reference TRBV14 and TRBJ2-5): EAGVTQFPSHSVIEKGQTVTLRCDPISGHDNLYWYRRVMGKEIKFLLHFVKESKQDESGMPNNRFLAERTGGTYSTLKVQPAELEDSGVYFCASSQLDGETQYFGPGTRLLVL.

V usage is TRBV4-1 and J usage is TRBJ2-5; D remains ambiguous. The tail of the sequence fits TRBJ2-7 better, so the J call may be wrong. The CDR3 spans 15 residues. Germline lookup yields CDR1 MGHRA and CDR2 YSYEKL. The DNA for the CDR3 is TGCGCCAGCAGCCAAGACCCCCTTGCAAGGAACGAGCAGTACTTC. Translation gives CASSQDPLARNEQYF.

The rearrangement links TRBV24-1 to TRBJ2-3; D uncertain. Germline assignment: CDR1 KGHDR and CDR2 SFDVKD. Between the trimmed V and J ends, which lost 6 bases and 2 bases, there was a span of 8 bases. The CDR3 is made up of 13 amino acids. CDR3 nucleotide sequence: TGTGCCACCAGTCGCCCGAACACAGATACGCAGTATTTT. Translation gives CATSRPNTDTQYF.

In its sample, this clonotype was seen a few times. This may come from a read error, since a much larger clone is one base off. The chain links TRBV5-6 to TRBJ2-5; possible D gene TRBD1, 6 bases. The CDR3 runs to 14 residues. The germline V and J ends were trimmed by 2 bases and 5 bases, with 13 bases remaining between them. Germline loops: CDR1 SGHDT, CDR2 YYEEEE. The CDR3 sequence: CASSFGRGCETQYF. The DNA for the CDR3 is TGTGCCAGCAGCTTCGGCAGGGGTTGCGAGACCCAGTACTTC.

The chain uses TRBV6-5 and TRBJ1-4; TRBD1 might be the D (5 bases). CDR3 length equals 15 residues. Germline CDR1 is MNHEY and CDR2 is SVGAGI. V lost 0 bases and J 8 bases, leaving 13 bases between the germline ends. The CDR3 spells CASSYSSRDREKLFF. CDR3 coding DNA: TGTGCCAGCAGTTACTCGTCCAGGGATCGAGAAAAACTGTTTTTT.

CDR3 DNA sequence: TGTGCCAGCTCCGCCGGCGGATATTCACCCCTCCACTTT. Its protein product is CASSAGGYSPLHF. The chain employs TRBV18 and TRBJ1-6, with unresolved D. This CDR3 comprises 13 residues. Looked up from germline, CDR1 is KGHSH and CDR2 is LQKENI. The germline V and J ends were trimmed by 6 bases and 8 bases, with 11 bases remaining between them.

The chain couples TRBV9 to TRBJ2-1, with 9 bases that match TRBD2. CDR1 SGDLS and CDR2 YYNGEE come from the germline V gene. CDR3 size: 21 residues. V shed 4 bases, J shed 0 bases, and the junction held 20 bases outside the gene matches. The DNA for the CDR3 is TGTGCCAGCAGCCCAGAAAGGGCTAGCGGGAAATCTGGTTTCTCCTACAATGAGCAGTTCTTC. This encodes CASSPERASGKSGFSYNEQFF. Complete variable domain (other parts from reference TRBV9 and TRBJ2-1): DSGVTQTPKHLITATGQRVTLRCSPRSGDLSVYWYQQSLDQGLQFLIQYYNGEERAKGNILERFSAQQFPDLHSELNLSSLELGDSALYFCASSPERASGKSGFSYNEQFFGPGTRLTVL.

This chain connects TRBV5-5 to TRBJ2-2; D ambiguous. The CDR3 sequence is 16 residues long. Germline V CDR1 and CDR2: SGHKS, YYEKEE (reference sequence). V lost 2 bases and J 0 bases, leaving 11 bases between the germline ends. CDR3 region: CASSLSTTANTGELFF. The CDR3 DNA sequence: TGTGCCAGCAGCTTATCGACAACCGCGAACACCGGGGAGCTGTTTTTT.